Listed below are T cell receptor beta chains from one sample, sequenced in a study of OX40 agonist ivuxolimab in advanced cancers. Only in-frame clones appear in the TCRdb table, and some are missing; sequencing was by immunoSEQ multiplex PCR. This sample has 45,000 to 50,000 clones, with around 84% found just once. Here the sequenced sample was CD4+ or CD8+ T cells sorted from blood, taken in a trial of the OX40 agonist ivuxolimab. These receptors were obtained from an adult with an advanced solid tumor such as melanoma, head and neck, liver or kidney cancer. CDR3s include the opening cysteine and the closing phenylalanine or tryptophan. The order of the fields is J gene, clone size, D gene, V gene, CDR3 protein, CDR3 DNA. D genes are given only for firm matches. The size of a clone is reported for some rows only, either as once, few or many, or as a class for expanded clones.

j_call: TRBJ1-6; clone_size: once; d_call: TRBD1; v_call: TRBV5-1; cdr3_aa: CASSPTGNNSPLHF; cdr3_nt: TGCGCCAGCAGCCCGACAGGGAATAATTCACCCCTCCACTTT
j_call: TRBJ1-3; clone_size: .; d_call: .; v_call: TRBV6-1; cdr3_aa: CASSEDRVGNTIYF; cdr3_nt: TGTGCCAGCAGTGAAGACAGGGTCGGAAACACCATATATTTT
j_call: TRBJ2-3; clone_size: .; d_call: TRBD2; v_call: TRBV13; cdr3_aa: CASSLAGWASGRTDTQYF; cdr3_nt: TGTGCCAGCAGCCTCGCGGGTTGGGCTAGCGGGAGAACAGATACGCAGTATTTT
j_call: TRBJ2-1; clone_size: .; d_call: .; v_call: TRBV18; cdr3_aa: CASSPLARIYNEQFF; cdr3_nt: TGTGCCAGCTCACCACTAGCGCGAATCTACAATGAGCAGTTCTTC
j_call: TRBJ1-4; clone_size: .; d_call: TRBD1; v_call: TRBV18; cdr3_aa: CASSYDRAQPTNEKLFF; cdr3_nt: TGTGCCAGCTCGTACGACAGGGCCCAACCGACTAATGAAAAACTGTTTTTT
j_call: TRBJ2-7; clone_size: .; d_call: .; v_call: TRBV7-4; cdr3_aa: CASSSFAPSEQYF; cdr3_nt: TGTGCCAGCAGCTCCTTCGCGCCGTCCGAGCAGTACTTC
j_call: TRBJ2-1; clone_size: .; d_call: TRBD2; v_call: TRBV5-4; cdr3_aa: CASSLRLAGNEQFF; cdr3_nt: TGTGCCAGCAGCTTGAGGCTAGCGGGGAATGAGCAGTTCTTC
j_call: TRBJ1-4; clone_size: .; d_call: TRBD1; v_call: TRBV5-1; cdr3_aa: CASRASGGSNEKLFF; cdr3_nt: TGCGCCAGCAGGGCTTCAGGGGGTTCTAATGAAAAACTGTTTTTT
j_call: TRBJ2-2; clone_size: .; d_call: .; v_call: TRBV5-1; cdr3_aa: CASSLNGGRTGELFF; cdr3_nt: TGCGCCAGCAGCTTGAACGGGGGGCGCACCGGGGAGCTGTTTTTT
j_call: TRBJ2-1; clone_size: .; d_call: TRBD2; v_call: TRBV7-2; cdr3_aa: CASSPMGASGYNEQFF; cdr3_nt: TGTGCCAGCAGTCCAATGGGCGCTAGCGGGTACAATGAGCAGTTCTTC
j_call: TRBJ2-5; clone_size: .; d_call: .; v_call: TRBV10-1; cdr3_aa: CASSESQGGRETQYF; cdr3_nt: TGCGCCAGCAGTGAGTCTCAAGGGGGGCGAGAGACCCAGTACTTC
j_call: TRBJ1-2; clone_size: .; d_call: TRBD1; v_call: TRBV2; cdr3_aa: CASKGQGGGISYGYTF; cdr3_nt: TGTGCCAGCAAAGGACAGGGAGGTGGTATTAGCTATGGCTACACCTTC
j_call: TRBJ1-1; clone_size: once; d_call: .; v_call: TRBV6-1; cdr3_aa: CASRPTTGASEAFF; cdr3_nt: TGTGCCAGCAGGCCGACCACAGGTGCTTCTGAAGCTTTCTTT
j_call: TRBJ2-7; clone_size: .; d_call: .; v_call: TRBV7-9; cdr3_aa: CASSFSARSYEQYF; cdr3_nt: TGTGCCAGCAGCTTTTCGGCGCGCTCCTACGAGCAGTACTTC
j_call: TRBJ1-2; clone_size: .; d_call: .; v_call: TRBV5-1; cdr3_aa: CASSLEGQRGYTF; cdr3_nt: TGCGCCAGCAGCTTGGAAGGACAGAGGGGCTACACCTTC
j_call: TRBJ1-2; clone_size: .; d_call: .; v_call: TRBV19; cdr3_aa: CASSNQGGRLDYTF; cdr3_nt: TGTGCCAGTAGTAACCAGGGCGGCCGGCTAGACTACACCTTC
j_call: TRBJ2-7; clone_size: .; d_call: TRBD2; v_call: TRBV6-5; cdr3_aa: CASSYAGGAYEQYF; cdr3_nt: TGTGCCAGCAGTTACGCGGGGGGGGCTTACGAGCAGTACTTC
j_call: TRBJ1-1; clone_size: .; d_call: TRBD1; v_call: TRBV13; cdr3_aa: CASSFSHRGAFF; cdr3_nt: TGTGCCAGCAGCTTCTCCCACAGGGGAGCTTTCTTT
j_call: TRBJ2-1; clone_size: .; d_call: TRBD2; v_call: TRBV2; cdr3_aa: CASSVAGGDEQFF; cdr3_nt: TGTGCCAGCAGTGTGGCGGGGGGGGATGAGCAGTTCTTC
j_call: TRBJ1-5; clone_size: .; d_call: .; v_call: TRBV30; cdr3_aa: CAWSVKGGNQPQHF; cdr3_nt: TGTGCCTGGAGTGTAAAAGGTGGCAATCAGCCCCAGCATTTT
j_call: TRBJ2-5; clone_size: .; d_call: .; v_call: TRBV7-2; cdr3_aa: CASSPPGLQETQYF; cdr3_nt: TGTGCCAGCAGCCCCCCGGGCCTCCAAGAGACCCAGTACTTC
j_call: TRBJ2-1; clone_size: .; d_call: .; v_call: TRBV30; cdr3_aa: CAWSYGRVNEQFF; cdr3_nt: TGTGCCTGGAGTTACGGCCGGGTCAATGAGCAGTTCTTC
j_call: TRBJ1-4; clone_size: .; d_call: .; v_call: TRBV12-5; cdr3_aa: CASGSQGTEKLFF; cdr3_nt: TGTGCTAGTGGTTCTCAGGGTACTGAAAAACTGTTTTTT
j_call: TRBJ2-1; clone_size: .; d_call: .; v_call: TRBV7-3; cdr3_aa: CARTSFEQFF; cdr3_nt: TGTGCCAGGACTAGTTTCGAGCAGTTCTTC
j_call: TRBJ2-1; clone_size: .; d_call: .; v_call: TRBV28; cdr3_aa: CASSLGESTYNEQFF; cdr3_nt: TGTGCCAGCAGTTTGGGGGAATCGACCTACAATGAGCAGTTCTTC
j_call: TRBJ1-4; clone_size: .; d_call: .; v_call: TRBV30; cdr3_aa: CAWGQGGNEKLFF; cdr3_nt: TGTGCCTGGGGACAAGGGGGAAATGAAAAACTGTTTTTT
j_call: TRBJ2-3; clone_size: .; d_call: TRBD2; v_call: TRBV7-3; cdr3_aa: CASSLKPSGSPDTQYF; cdr3_nt: TGTGCCAGCAGCTTAAAACCTAGCGGGAGTCCAGATACGCAGTATTTT